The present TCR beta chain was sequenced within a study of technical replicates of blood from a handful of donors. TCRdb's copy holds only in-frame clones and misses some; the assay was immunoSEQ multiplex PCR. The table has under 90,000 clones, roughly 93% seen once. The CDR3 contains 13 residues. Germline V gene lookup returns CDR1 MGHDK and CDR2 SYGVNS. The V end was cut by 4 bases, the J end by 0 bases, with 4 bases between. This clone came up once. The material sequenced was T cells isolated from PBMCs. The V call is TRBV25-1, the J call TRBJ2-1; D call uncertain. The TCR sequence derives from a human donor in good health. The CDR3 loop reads CASSGGSYNEQFF. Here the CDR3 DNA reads TGTGCCAGCAGTGGCGGCTCCTACAATGAGCAGTTCTTC.